This entry lists 32 T cell receptor beta chains sequenced from one sample in a study of T cells after yellow fever vaccination. MiXCR was run by TCRdb on the 5' RACE reads, yielding one entry per CDR3 protein. The sample lists some 560,000 distinct CDR3 sequences, about a sixth seen once, with around a sixth in the top ten. The material was PBMCs, obtained around 5 days after the first yellow fever vaccination. The receptors were gathered from a man aged 18 to 35 who received the YFV17D yellow fever vaccine.

The sample holds a few counts of this clonotype. This chain joins TRBV15 and TRBJ2-7; no clear D. Germline CDR1 is LNHNV and CDR2 is YYDKDF (reference sequence). V lost 1 base and J lost 11, with 15 bases in between. CDR3 length: 13 residues. The chain's CDR3 is CATSRVFGVGEYV. In DNA form, the CDR3 reads TGTGCCACCAGCAGAGTATTCGGCGTTGGAGAGTACGTC.

This clonotype was seen only a few times. This chain links TRBV24-1 with TRBJ1-5; 8 bases align to TRBD1. The length of the CDR3 is 16 residues. The J segment lost 5 bases and the V segment lost 11 bases, leaving 16 bases of the junction unmatched. The germline V gene has CDR1 KGHDR and CDR2 SFDVKD. CDR3 DNA sequence: TGTGCCAGATGGACAGGGAGGGTCGCAATGTATCAGCCCCAGCATTTT. The encoded protein is CARWTGRVAMYQPQHF.

This clonotype was detected a few times. This chain uses TRBV6-1 with TRBJ2-7; no reliable D call. CDR3 length: 13 amino acids. V gave up 4 bases and J gave up 4 bases, with 11 bases separating them. Germline V CDR1 and CDR2: MNHNS, SASEGT. CDR3 loop: CASSVWDKYEQYV. The CDR3 DNA sequence: TGTGCCAGCAGTGTTTGGGATAAATACGAGCAGTACGTC.

The J gene is TRBJ1-5, the V gene TRBV7-2; no definite D call. Trimming removed 3 bases at V and 7 bases at J, with 13 bases between. Germline CDR1 reads SGHTA; CDR2 reads FQGNSA. CDR3 length equals 14 residues. The CDR3 DNA sequence: TGTGCCAGCAGCTTTTTCGGTCAGTTACAGCCCCAGCATTTT. Translated: CASSFFGQLQPQHF. Full variable domain (outside the CDR3, taken from reference TRBV7-2 and TRBJ1-5): GAGVSQSPSNKVTEKGKDVELRCDPISGHTALYWYRQSLGQGLEFLIYFQGNSAPDKSGLPSDRFSAERTGGSVSTLTIQRTQQEDSAVYLCASSFFGQLQPQHFGDGTRLSIL.

This clonotype was detected ten times or more. This chain joins TRBV7-3 and TRBJ2-1; D is possibly TRBD1 (5 bases). Germline V gene sequence: CDR1 SGHTA, CDR2 FQGTGA. CDR3 size: 12 residues. The V end was cut by 5 bases, the J end by 6 bases, with 8 bases between. The CDR3 loop is CASSRGANEQFF. In DNA form, the CDR3 reads TGTGCCAGCAGCCGTGGGGCCAATGAGCAGTTCTTC.

There are a few counts of this clonotype. V and J are TRBV7-2 and TRBJ1-2, with TRBD1 identical over 9 bases. V trimming: 5 bases; J trimming: 8 bases; junction bases outside the gene matches: 9. CDR1 is SGHTA, CDR2 FQGNSA, per germline. The CDR3 runs 14 residues. CDR3 nucleotide sequence: TGTGCCAGCAGCCGGACAGGGGCCCTCCGGGGCTACACCTTC. It specifies CASSRTGALRGYTF.

The genes are TRBV6-5 and TRBJ1-6; unclear D gene. CDR1 and CDR2 (germline): MNHEY, SVGAGI. Trimming stripped 5 bases from V and 7 bases from J, with 12 bases between. The CDR3 has 14 residues. CDR3: CASSHRVFNSPLHF. The CDR3 region has the DNA TGTGCCAGCAGTCACCGGGTCTTCAATTCACCCCTCCACTTT.

J is TRBJ1-1 and V is TRBV6-4; D might be TRBD1 (6 bases). In germline, CDR1 is MRHNA, CDR2 SNTAGT. This CDR3 is built from 13 residues. The V end lost 3 bases, the J end lost 5 bases, and 10 bases lay between the germline ends. CDR3 sequence: CASSEVQGTEAFF. In nucleotides, the CDR3 is TGTGCCAGCAGTGAGGTCCAGGGGACTGAAGCTTTCTTT.

This rearrangement joins TRBV4-3 to TRBJ2-4; D is uncertain. Germline values: CDR1 LGHNA, CDR2 YSLEER. This CDR3 spans 15 amino acids. Trimming shortened V by 4 bases and J by 9 bases, and 19 bases separated the two germline ends. CDR3 in amino acids: CASSLAPSEPGIQYF. CDR3 nucleotides: TGCGCCAGCAGCCTGGCCCCCTCCGAACCCGGCATTCAGTACTTC.

The table lists this clonotype with a few counts. The CDR3 bases are TGCAGTGCGGAGACAGGGCCCACTGAAGCTTTCTTT. The encoded protein is CSAETGPTEAFF. This sequence joins TRBV20-1 and TRBJ1-1, with 7 bases that match TRBD1. The CDR3 covers 12 residues. CDR1 DFQATT and CDR2 SNEGSKA come from the germline V gene (reference sequence). Trimming cost V 6 bases and J 4 bases; bases outside gene matches: 5.

The genes are TRBV4-3 and TRBJ2-7, with D unresolved. Between the trimmed V and J ends, which lost 0 bases and 3 bases, there was a span of 12 bases. The CDR3 extends over 15 amino acids. Germline CDR1 LGHNA, CDR2 YSLEER. The CDR3, as DNA: TGCGCCAGCAGCCAAGAGCGGAGTCCATACTACGAGCAGTACTTC. Translation gives CASSQERSPYYEQYF.

V gene TRBV28 combines with J gene TRBJ2-2, with TRBD2 matching 10 bases. This CDR3 has 19 amino acids. The V and J ends lost 9 bases and 1 base, in that order; junction bases with no gene match: 17. CDR1 is MDHEN and CDR2 is SYDVKM in the germline V gene. The CDR3: CASPQGLAGDFLNTGELFF. The CDR3 nucleotides are TGTGCCAGTCCCCAGGGGCTAGCGGGGGATTTTCTGAACACCGGGGAGCTGTTTTTT.

There are a few counts of this clonotype. This rearrangement joins TRBV3-1 to TRBJ2-2; tentatively, D is TRBD1 or TRBD2 (5 bases each). Germline V CDR1 and CDR2: LGHDT, YNNKEL (reference sequence). The CDR3 consists of 16 residues. The V end was cut by 0 bases, the J end by 4 bases, with 12 bases between. The CDR3 here is CASSQEGVRPTGELFF. DNA of the CDR3: TGTGCCAGCAGCCAAGAGGGGGTTCGGCCCACCGGGGAGCTGTTTTTT.

The chain carries TRBV4-1 and TRBJ2-1; 7 nucleotides line up with TRBD1. The CDR3 is 14 amino acids. Germline V gene lookup returns CDR1 MGHRA and CDR2 YSYEKL. Germline trimming cut 3 bases from V and 6 bases from J; bases unmatched to any gene: 5. The CDR3 sequence is CASSHRDSFNEQFF. The CDR3 DNA is TGCGCCAGCAGCCACCGGGACAGCTTCAATGAGCAGTTCTTC.

This clonotype was seen more than once but under ten times. J is TRBJ2-5 and V is TRBV4-1, with D perhaps matching TRBD1 or TRBD2 (5 bases each). V shed 3 bases and J shed 8 bases, with 16 bases lying between them. The CDR3 runs to 14 residues. Germline values: CDR1 MGHRA, CDR2 YSYEKL. The DNA of the CDR3 is TGCGCCAGCAGCCAGGGGACGGCGAAAGGAACCCAGTACTTC. Its protein is CASSQGTAKGTQYF.

The chain has TRBV3-1 and TRBJ1-2; no reliable D call. The germline V gene has CDR1 LGHDT and CDR2 YNNKEL (reference sequence). The CDR3 is 15 amino acids. V dropped 0 bases and J dropped 4 bases, with 12 bases sitting between them. CDR3 in DNA: TGTGCCAGCAGCCAAGATCCCACAGCGACCTATGGCTACACCTTC. It encodes CASSQDPTATYGYTF.

The chain links TRBV4-3 to TRBJ1-1, with D tentatively TRBD1 (5 bases). This CDR3 has 17 residues. Between the trimmed V and J ends, which lost 0 bases and 3 bases, there was a span of 17 bases. Germline-derived CDR1 and CDR2 are LGHNA and YSLEER. The CDR3 coding sequence is TGCGCCAGCAGCCAAGAAAGGAGCCCAGGGCGGTACACTGAAGCTTTCTTT. Translated: CASSQERSPGRYTEAFF.

This clonotype occurred a few times. This chain links TRBV4-1 with TRBJ2-1; D may be TRBD2 (5 bases). Germline values: CDR1 MGHRA, CDR2 YSYEKL. The CDR3 is made up of 16 amino acids. The V and J ends lost 4 bases and 4 bases respectively, with 17 bases between them. The CDR3 loop is CASSPRLGAVYNEQFF. CDR3 DNA sequence: TGCGCCAGCAGCCCCCGTTTGGGAGCCGTTTACAATGAGCAGTTCTTC.

The chain carries TRBV7-9 and TRBJ2-1; a possible D gene is TRBD1 (7 bases). Trimming shortened V by 4 bases and J by 2 bases, and 15 bases separated the two germline ends. The CDR3 has 16 amino acids. Germline CDR1 SEHNR, CDR2 FQNEAQ (reference sequence). DNA for the CDR3: TGTGCCAGCAGCTCGGAGGGACAGAGAGCCTACAATGAGCAGTTCTTC. Encoded protein: CASSSEGQRAYNEQFF. Drawing the rest from reference TRBV7-9 and TRBJ2-1, the complete variable domain is DTGVSQNPRHKITKRGQNVTFRCDPISEHNRLYWYRQTLGQGPEFLTYFQNEAQLEKSRLLSDRFSAERPKGSFSTLEIQRTEQGDSAMYLCASSSEGQRAYNEQFFGPGTRLTVL.

The V gene is TRBV20-1, the J gene TRBJ2-7, with D unclear. The CDR3 sequence is 12 residues long. From germline, CDR1 is DFQATT and CDR2 SNEGSKA (reference sequence). In DNA, the CDR3 is TGCAACCAAGGACCGTCAGCCTACGAGCAGTACGTC. Its translation is CNQGPSAYEQYV.

This clonotype has just a few counts. The V gene is TRBV9, the J gene TRBJ2-5; no reliable D call. Germline CDR1 SGDLS, CDR2 YYNGEE. Trimming took off 5 bases at V and 4 bases at J, with 18 bases between the two ends. CDR3 length: 15 amino acids. CDR3 sequence reads: CASSGLFGIGETQYF. In DNA, the CDR3 is TGTGCCAGCAGTGGCCTCTTCGGAATCGGAGAGACCCAGTACTTC.

V is TRBV20-1 and J is TRBJ1-2, with TRBD1 matching 9 bases. CDR3 length: 14 amino acids. V lost 5 bases and J lost 7; bases outside the gene matches: 11. The V gene's germline CDR1 is DFQATT and CDR2 SNEGSKA (reference sequence). CDR3 region: CSAPLTGGEAGYTF. The CDR3 region has the DNA TGCAGTGCTCCACTGACAGGGGGTGAAGCTGGCTACACCTTC.

This clonotype was detected a few times. J is TRBJ2-1 and V is TRBV21-1; TRBD1, as called in the table, went unchecked against the DNA. TRBV21-1 is shown as a pseudogene. The CDR3 is 17 amino acids. This CDR3 reads CASSRTGVSTSYNEQFF. CDR3 coding DNA: TGTGCCAGCAGCCGTACCGGGGTCAGCACCTCCTACAATGAGCAGTTCTTC.

This clonotype showed up just a few times. In DNA, the CDR3 is TGTGCCAGCAGCCAAGGGGGAGGGAGGGATCAGCCCCAGCATTTT. This gives the protein CASSQGGGRDQPQHF. The chain joins TRBV4-2 to TRBJ1-5; D call uncertain. CDR3 length: 15 residues. Trimming stripped 1 base from V and 5 bases from J, with 12 bases between. Germline V gene sequence: CDR1 LGHNA, CDR2 YNFKEQ.

This chain uses TRBV3-1 with TRBJ2-1; maybe TRBD2 (6 bases). Germline loops: CDR1 LGHDT, CDR2 YNNKEL (reference sequence). V lost 2 bases to trimming and J lost 3 bases, with 11 bases between them. The CDR3 is 15 amino acids. This CDR3 is CASSQQPGGYNEQFF. CDR3 DNA sequence: TGTGCCAGCAGCCAACAACCCGGGGGCTACAATGAGCAGTTCTTC.

This clonotype was seen only a few times. CDR3 in amino acids: CASSGTRGGYTF. The CDR3 coding sequence is TGTGCCAGCTCAGGAACGAGGGGTGGCTACACCTTC. This chain joins TRBV2 and TRBJ1-2, with D tentatively TRBD1 (5 bases). Germline V gene sequence: CDR1 SNHLY, CDR2 FYNNEI. The CDR3 is 12 amino acids. The V end lost 8 bases, the J end lost 7 bases, and 14 bases lay between the germline ends.

This clonotype was observed many times. CDR3 nucleotide sequence: TGTGCCAGCACCCCCCGGGCGAACACCGGGGAGCTGTTTTTT. It is translated as CASTPRANTGELFF. V is TRBV12-3 or TRBV12-4 and J is TRBJ2-2; D remains unclear. This CDR3 region has 14 residues. Trimming cost V 7 bases and J 0 bases, with 9 bases left between them.

The rearrangement links TRBV11-1 to TRBJ2-4, with unresolved D. The CDR3 has 19 residues. CDR1 SGHAT and CDR2 FQDESV come from the germline V gene (reference sequence). The ends were cut back, 2 bases at V and 0 bases at J, with 20 bases in the middle. CDR3 residues: CASSLSFATIWGAKNIQYF. CDR3 coding DNA: TGTGCCAGCAGCTTATCTTTCGCCACTATATGGGGAGCCAAAAACATTCAGTACTTC.

V gene TRBV7-2 combines with J gene TRBJ2-7; TRBD1 aligns across 8 bases. The CDR3 length is 16 residues. Germline-derived CDR1 and CDR2 are SGHTA and FQGNSA. Trimming cost V 1 base and J 2 bases; bases outside gene matches: 7. The CDR3 here is CASSLGGTGMAYEQYF. The CDR3, as DNA: TGTGCCAGCAGCTTAGGGGGGACAGGAATGGCCTACGAGCAGTACTTC.

The table lists this clonotype with many counts. The rearrangement uses TRBV18 and TRBJ1-4; D possibly corresponds to TRBD1 (5 bases). The CDR3 loop spans 14 amino acids. Trimming removed 3 bases from V and 5 bases from J, with 10 bases in between. Germline CDR1 is KGHSH and CDR2 is LQKENI. CDR3 amino acids: CASSPPGRNEKLFF. For the CDR3, the DNA is TGTGCCAGCTCACCGCCGGGACGGAATGAAAAACTGTTTTTT.

This clonotype was found a few times. V and J are TRBV7-9 and TRBJ1-6, with D tentatively TRBD1 (6 bases). This CDR3 comprises 16 residues. V shed 6 bases and J shed 4 bases, with 16 bases lying between them. Germline CDR1 SEHNR, CDR2 FQNEAQ (reference sequence). The CDR3 reads CASSSTRQVYNSPLHF. CDR3 sequence (DNA): TGTGCCAGCAGTTCTACTCGACAGGTTTATAATTCACCCCTCCACTTT.

This clonotype was counted a few times. The rearrangement links TRBV5-4 to TRBJ1-1; D is ambiguous. V was shortened by 1 base and J by 4 bases, with 11 bases between the two germline ends. Germline assignment: CDR1 SGHNT and CDR2 YYREEE (reference sequence). CDR3 length: 14 residues. CDR3 nucleotide sequence: TGTGCCAGCAGCTTGTCGGGGAAAGTCACTGAAGCTTTCTTT. Translation: CASSLSGKVTEAFF.